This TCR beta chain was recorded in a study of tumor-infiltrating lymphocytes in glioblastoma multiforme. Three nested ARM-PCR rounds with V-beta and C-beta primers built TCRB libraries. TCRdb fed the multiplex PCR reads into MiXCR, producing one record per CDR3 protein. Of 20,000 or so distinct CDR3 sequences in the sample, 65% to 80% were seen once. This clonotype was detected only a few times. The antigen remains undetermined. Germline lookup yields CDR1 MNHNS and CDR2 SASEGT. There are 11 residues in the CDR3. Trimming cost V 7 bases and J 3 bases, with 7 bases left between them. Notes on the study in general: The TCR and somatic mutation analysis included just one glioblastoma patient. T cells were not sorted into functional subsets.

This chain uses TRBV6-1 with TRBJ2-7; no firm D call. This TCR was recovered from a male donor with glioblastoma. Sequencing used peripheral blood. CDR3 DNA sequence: TGTGCCAGCACGGACGGCTACGAGCAGTACTTC. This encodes CASTDGYEQYF.